Sequencing of this T cell receptor beta chain was carried out in a study of human T cells and chemical hapten exposure. TCRdb reprocessed the RACE reads with MiXCR, giving one entry per CDR3 protein. Of 110,000 to 150,000 distinct CDR3 sequences listed, approximately 12% were seen once; the top ten hold 1.3% to 1.5%. Germline assignment: CDR1 SGHNT and CDR2 YENEEA. Between the trimmed V and J ends, which lost 5 bases and 1 base, there was a span of 11 bases. The CDR3 runs to 14 residues. Time point indicated: patch test 2, 6 weeks after DPC sensitization. The treatment was: therapeutic diphenylcyclopropenone sensitization with weekly scalp DPC.

The sequence came from a woman aged 45-59 years with alopecia areata. Some clones in this sample may be carry-over from other donors' samples. The chain joins TRBV11-3 to TRBJ1-1; D uncertain. Material: whole blood, obtained in connection with sensitization to the hapten diphenylcyclopropenone (DPC). CDR3 bases: TGTGCCAGCAGCCCGACGGACGGGAACACTGAAGCTTTCTTT. Residues: CASSPTDGNTEAFF.